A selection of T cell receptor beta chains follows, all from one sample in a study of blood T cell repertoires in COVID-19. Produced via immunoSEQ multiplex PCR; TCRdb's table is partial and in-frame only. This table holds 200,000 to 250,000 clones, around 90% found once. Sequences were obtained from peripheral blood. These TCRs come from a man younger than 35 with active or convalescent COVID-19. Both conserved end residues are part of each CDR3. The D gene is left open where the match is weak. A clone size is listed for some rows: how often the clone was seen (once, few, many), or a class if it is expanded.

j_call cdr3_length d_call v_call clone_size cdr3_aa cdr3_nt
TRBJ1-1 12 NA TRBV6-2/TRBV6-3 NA CASSNHRTEAFF TGTGCCAGCAGTAATCACAGGACTGAAGCTTTCTTT
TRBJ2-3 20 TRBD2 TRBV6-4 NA CASSDSGRREGRMCTDTQYF TGTGCCAGCAGTGACTCTGGGCGGCGGGAGGGCCGGATGTGCACAGATACGCAGTATTTT
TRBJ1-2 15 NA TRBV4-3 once CASSQLNQGNYGYTF TGCGCCAGCAGCCAACTAAACCAGGGGAACTATGGCTACACCTTC
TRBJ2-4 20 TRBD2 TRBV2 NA CASSVGRLAGGPQAKNIQYF TGTGCCAGCAGTGTTGGCCGACTAGCGGGAGGGCCGCAGGCCAAAAACATTCAGTACTTC
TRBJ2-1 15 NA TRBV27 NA CASSPGTGRYNEQFF TGTGCCAGCAGCCCCGGGACTGGGAGATACAATGAGCAGTTCTTC
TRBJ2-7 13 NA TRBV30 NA CAWRVVTSYEQYF TGTGCCTGGAGAGTAGTAACCTCCTACGAGCAGTACTTC
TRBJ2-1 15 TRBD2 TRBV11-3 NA CASSVRTSGVDEQFF TGTGCCAGCAGCGTCCGGACTAGCGGGGTGGATGAGCAGTTCTTC
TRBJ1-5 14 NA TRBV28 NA CASSGTLKGQPQHF TGTGCCAGCAGTGGGACATTAAAGGGGCAGCCCCAGCATTTT
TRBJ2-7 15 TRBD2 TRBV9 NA CASSVEAGEGYEQYF TGTGCCAGCAGCGTAGAAGCCGGGGAGGGCTACGAGCAGTACTTC
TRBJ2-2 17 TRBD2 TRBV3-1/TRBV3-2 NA CASSQDGLAGTIGELFF TGTGCCAGCAGCCAAGATGGTCTAGCGGGAACGATCGGGGAGCTGTTTTTT
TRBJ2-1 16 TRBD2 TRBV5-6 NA CASSHQGLAGEAEQFF TGTGCCAGCAGCCACCAAGGGCTAGCGGGAGAGGCTGAGCAGTTCTTC
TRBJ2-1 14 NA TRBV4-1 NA CASSQELAVNEQFF TGCGCCAGCAGCCAAGAACTGGCGGTGAATGAGCAGTTCTTC
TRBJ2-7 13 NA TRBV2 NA CASSPRQAYEQYF TGTGCCAGCAGCCCCCGACAGGCCTACGAGCAGTACTTC
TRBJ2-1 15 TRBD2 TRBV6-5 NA CASSALAGGGNEQFF TGTGCCAGCAGCGCCCTAGCGGGAGGAGGGAATGAGCAGTTCTTC
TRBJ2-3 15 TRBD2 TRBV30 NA CAWRTGLADTDTQYF TGTGCCTGGAGAACGGGACTAGCGGACACAGATACGCAGTATTTT
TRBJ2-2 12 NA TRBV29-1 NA CSVEGGSGELFF TGCAGCGTTGAAGGAGGGTCCGGGGAGCTGTTTTTT
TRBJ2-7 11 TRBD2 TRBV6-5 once CAVAGSYEQYF TGTGCCGTAGCGGGCTCCTACGAGCAGTACTTC
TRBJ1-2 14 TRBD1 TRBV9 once CASSAGTGNYGYTF TGTGCCAGCAGCGCCGGGACAGGGAACTATGGCTACACCTTC
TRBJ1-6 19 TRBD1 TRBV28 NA CASSLGGTGWVGGSSPLHF TGTGCCAGCAGTTTAGGTGGGACAGGGTGGGTCGGGGGAAGTTCACCCCTCCACTTT
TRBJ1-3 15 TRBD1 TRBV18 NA CASSPVGQGLVAIYF TGTGCCAGCTCACCAGTGGGACAGGGGCTGGTCGCCATATATTTT
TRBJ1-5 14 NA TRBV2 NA CASSGQAGNQPQHF TGTGCCAGCAGTGGACAGGCTGGGAATCAGCCCCAGCATTTT
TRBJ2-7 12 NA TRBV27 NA CASSPGSYEQYF TGTGCCAGCAGTCCTGGGAGCTACGAGCAGTACTTC
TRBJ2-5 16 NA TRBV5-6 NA CASSLGLVALQETQYF TGTGCCAGCAGCTTGGGCTTAGTAGCGCTTCAAGAGACCCAGTACTTC
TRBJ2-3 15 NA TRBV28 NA CASRQTSRGTDTQYF TGTGCCAGCAGGCAGACATCTAGGGGAACAGATACGCAGTATTTT
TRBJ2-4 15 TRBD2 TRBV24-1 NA CATSPGGEAKNIQYF TGTGCCACCAGTCCCGGGGGGGAAGCCAAAAACATTCAGTACTTC
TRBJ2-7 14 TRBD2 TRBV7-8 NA CASSSAGGPGEQYF TGTGCCAGCAGCTCAGCGGGAGGGCCGGGAGAGCAGTACTTC
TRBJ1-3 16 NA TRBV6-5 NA CASSYSGGSPGNTIYF TGTGCCAGCAGTTACTCGGGGGGATCCCCTGGAAACACCATATATTTT
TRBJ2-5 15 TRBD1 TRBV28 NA CASSIPGQIQETQYF TGTGCCAGCAGTATTCCGGGACAGATCCAAGAGACCCAGTACTTC
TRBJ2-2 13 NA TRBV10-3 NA CAISEQNTGELFF TGTGCCATCAGTGAGCAGAACACCGGGGAGCTGTTTTTT
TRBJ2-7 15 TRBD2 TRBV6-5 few CASLGSGRLGDEQYF TGTGCCAGCCTAGGTAGCGGGAGGCTGGGGGACGAGCAGTACTTC
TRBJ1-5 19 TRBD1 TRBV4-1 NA CASSQVARGRPLSNQPQHF TGCGCCAGCAGCCAAGTGGCCAGGGGGCGCCCCCTTAGCAATCAGCCCCAGCATTTT
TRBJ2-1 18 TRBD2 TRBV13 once CASSPFRGLAGGSDEQFF TGTGCCAGCAGCCCCTTTCGCGGACTAGCGGGAGGGTCTGATGAGCAGTTCTTC
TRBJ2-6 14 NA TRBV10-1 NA CASSTGSGANVLTF TGCGCCAGCAGTACAGGGTCTGGGGCCAACGTCCTGACTTTC
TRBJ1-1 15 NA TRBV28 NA CASSFGQGIGAEAFF TGTGCCAGCAGTTTCGGTCAGGGGATTGGGGCTGAAGCTTTCTTT
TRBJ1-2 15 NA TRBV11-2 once CASSLGSDRTYGYTF TGTGCCAGCAGCTTAGGTTCCGACAGAACCTATGGCTACACCTTC
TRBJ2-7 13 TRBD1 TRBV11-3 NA CASSLSTGGEQYF TGTGCCAGCAGCTTATCGACAGGGGGCGAGCAGTACTTC
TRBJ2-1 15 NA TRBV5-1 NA CASSADRSSYNEQFF TGCGCCAGCAGCGCCGACAGAAGCTCCTACAATGAGCAGTTCTTC
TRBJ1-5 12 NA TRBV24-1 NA CATSQGNQPQHF TGTGCCACCAGTCAGGGCAATCAGCCCCAGCATTTT
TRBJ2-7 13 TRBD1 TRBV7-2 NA CASSLGQGGEQYF TGTGCCAGCAGCTTAGGACAGGGTGGGGAGCAGTACTTC
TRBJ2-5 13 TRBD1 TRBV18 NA CASSRDSLETQYF TGTGCCAGCTCAAGGGACAGTCTAGAGACCCAGTACTTC
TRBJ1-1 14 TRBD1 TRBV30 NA CAWSAGTGGTEAFF TGTGCCTGGAGTGCCGGGACAGGAGGCACTGAAGCTTTCTTT
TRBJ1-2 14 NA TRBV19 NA CASQQAARVYGYTF TGTGCCAGTCAGCAAGCCGCCAGGGTCTATGGCTACACCTTC
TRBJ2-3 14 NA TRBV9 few CASSVGAGEDTQYF TGTGCCAGCAGCGTAGGGGCAGGGGAGGATACGCAGTATTTT
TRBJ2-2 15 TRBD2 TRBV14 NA CASSQPSGRGGELFF TGTGCCAGCAGCCAGCCTAGCGGGAGAGGCGGGGAGCTGTTTTTT
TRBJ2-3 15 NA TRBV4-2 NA CASSSPNENTDTQYF TGTGCCAGCAGCTCACCAAATGAGAACACAGATACGCAGTATTTT
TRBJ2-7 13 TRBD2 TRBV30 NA CAGGLAGVGEQYF TGTGCAGGAGGACTAGCGGGCGTAGGGGAGCAGTACTTC
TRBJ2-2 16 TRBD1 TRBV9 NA CASSVATGGFTGELFF TGTGCCAGCAGCGTAGCTACAGGGGGTTTCACCGGGGAGCTGTTTTTT
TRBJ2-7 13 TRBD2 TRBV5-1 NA CATSLAGAYEQYF TGCGCCACTTCACTAGCGGGGGCCTACGAGCAGTACTTC
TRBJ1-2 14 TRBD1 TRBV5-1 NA CASSRGQVDYGYTF TGCGCCAGCAGCCGTGGACAGGTGGACTATGGCTACACCTTC
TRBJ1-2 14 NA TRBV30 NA CAWSPGQSYYGYTF TGTGCCTGGAGCCCTGGACAGTCTTACTATGGCTACACCTTC
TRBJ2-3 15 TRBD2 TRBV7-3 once CASSRAGGSTDTQYF TGTGCCAGCTCGCGGGCGGGAGGTAGCACAGATACGCAGTATTTT
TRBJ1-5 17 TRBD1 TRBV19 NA CASIVRGTGVVNQPQHF TGTGCCAGTATTGTTCGTGGGACAGGGGTCGTCAATCAGCCCCAGCATTTT
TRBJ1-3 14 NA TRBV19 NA CASESGLLWNTIYF TGTGCCAGTGAATCGGGACTCCTATGGAACACCATATATTTT
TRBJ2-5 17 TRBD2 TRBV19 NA CASSIGLAGLTQETQYF TGTGCCAGTAGTATTGGACTAGCGGGCCTTACGCAAGAGACCCAGTACTTC
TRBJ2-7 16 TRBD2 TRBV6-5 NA CASSSTIAGERYEQYF TGTGCCAGCAGTTCGACGATAGCGGGGGAACGGTACGAGCAGTACTTC
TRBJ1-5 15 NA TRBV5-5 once CASSLGWQEGRPQHF TGTGCCAGCAGCTTGGGTTGGCAGGAGGGTCGGCCCCAGCATTTT
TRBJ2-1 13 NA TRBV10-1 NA CASKKSSGDEQFF TGCGCCAGTAAAAAGAGTAGCGGCGATGAGCAGTTCTTC
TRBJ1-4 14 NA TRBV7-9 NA CASSLRGLGEKLFF TGTGCCAGCAGCTTGCGGGGGCTCGGCGAAAAACTGTTTTTT
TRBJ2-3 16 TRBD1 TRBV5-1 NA CASSLEGRGTTDTQYF TGCGCCAGCAGCTTGGAGGGCAGGGGGACCACAGATACGCAGTATTTT
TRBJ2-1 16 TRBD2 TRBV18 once CASSQETGLAKNEQFF TGTGCCAGCTCACAAGAAACAGGACTAGCGAAGAATGAGCAGTTCTTC